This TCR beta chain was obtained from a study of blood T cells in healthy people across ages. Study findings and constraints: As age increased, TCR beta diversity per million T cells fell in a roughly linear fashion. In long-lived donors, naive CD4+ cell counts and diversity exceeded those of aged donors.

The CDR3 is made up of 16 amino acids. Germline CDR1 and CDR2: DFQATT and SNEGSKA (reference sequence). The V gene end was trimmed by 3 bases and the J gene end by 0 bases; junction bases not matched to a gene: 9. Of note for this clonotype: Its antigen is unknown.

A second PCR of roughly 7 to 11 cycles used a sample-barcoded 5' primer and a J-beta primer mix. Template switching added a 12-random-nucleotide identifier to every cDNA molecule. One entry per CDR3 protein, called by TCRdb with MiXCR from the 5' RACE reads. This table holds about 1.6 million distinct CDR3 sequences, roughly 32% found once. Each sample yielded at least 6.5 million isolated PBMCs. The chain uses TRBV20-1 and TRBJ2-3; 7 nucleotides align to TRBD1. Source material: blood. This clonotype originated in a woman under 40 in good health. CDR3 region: CSASYLRGSSTDTQYF. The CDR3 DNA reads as TGCAGTGCTAGTTACCTCAGGGGGTCTAGCACAGATACGCAGTATTTT.